This entry lists 16 T cell receptor beta chains sequenced from one sample in a study of T cell changes during pregnancy in multiple sclerosis. The repertoire was sequenced with immunoSEQ multiplex PCR; TCRdb's copy has only in-frame clones and lacks some. This table has tens of thousands of clones, around 89% appearing once. Sequenced here: CD4+ T cells from peripheral blood mononuclear cells, sampled in the first trimester of pregnancy. These receptors were taken from a female donor in good health, enrolled as a control in a pregnancy study.

The V gene is TRBV7-2, the J gene TRBJ2-1, with a weak D call TRBD2 (5 bases). Trimming stripped 5 bases from V and 12 bases from J, with 17 bases between. The CDR3 has 13 residues. Germline CDR1 and CDR2: SGHTA and FQGNSA. The chain's CDR3 is CASSPEAPTVQFF. The CDR3 bases are TGTGCCAGCAGCCCGGAGGCCCCTACCGTGCAGTTCTTC.

V is TRBV14 and J is TRBJ2-3, with D perhaps matching TRBD2 (6 bases). The CDR3 runs 17 residues. Germline V CDR1 and CDR2: SGHDN, FVKESK. With 1 base removed from V and 0 bases from J, the gap between germline ends came to 14 bases. The CDR3 loop reads CASSQALGTYSTDTQYF. The CDR3 DNA reads as TGTGCCAGCAGCCAAGCGCTTGGGACTTATAGCACAGATACGCAGTATTTT.

The chain recombines TRBV29-1 with TRBJ1-2, with D perhaps matching TRBD1 (5 bases). CDR1 is SQVTM and CDR2 is ANQGSEA in the germline V gene. CDR3 length: 12 amino acids. V lost 1 base to trimming and J lost 8 bases, with 11 bases between them. CDR3 DNA: TGCAGCGTTGAAGGGGCAGGGTGGGGCTACACCTTC. Its translation is CSVEGAGWGYTF.

The chain combines TRBV21-1 with TRBJ1-2; the table's D call, TRBD1, has no DNA check behind it. TRBV21-1 is deemed a pseudogene. This CDR3 is 18 amino acids long. CDR3 in amino acids: CASPKSNTVGTEDYGYTF. CDR3 DNA sequence: TGTGCCAGCCCAAAAAGCAATACCGTTGGGACAGAAGACTATGGCTACACCTTC.

The gene calls are TRBV5-6 and TRBJ1-2; 7 positions agree with TRBD1. The V gene's germline CDR1 is SGHDT and CDR2 YYEEEE. After removal of 4 bases from V and 6 bases from J, the junction contained 12 bases not matched to a gene. The CDR3 runs 15 residues. The CDR3 sequence is CASSPIGQALDGYTF. CDR3 nucleotides: TGTGCCAGCAGCCCGATCGGACAGGCCCTTGATGGCTACACCTTC.

The genes are TRBV19 and TRBJ1-5; 7 nucleotides line up with TRBD1. V lost 4 bases to trimming and J lost 5 bases; unmatched junction nucleotides: 8. Germline loops: CDR1 LNHDA, CDR2 SQIVND (reference sequence). This CDR3 has 15 amino acids. CDR3 protein: CASSTRDSLYQPQHF. CDR3 DNA: TGTGCCAGTAGTACCCGGGACAGCTTGTATCAGCCCCAGCATTTT.

The chain links TRBV9 to TRBJ2-1; 7 bases agree with TRBD2. Germline trimming cut 1 base from V and 0 bases from J; bases unmatched to any gene: 7. The CDR3 sequence is 17 residues long. Germline CDR1 and CDR2: SGDLS and YYNGEE. CDR3 nucleotide sequence: TGTGCCAGCAGCGTATCTATGGGGGGGAGCTCCTACAATGAGCAGTTCTTC. This sequence encodes CASSVSMGGSSYNEQFF.

V and J are TRBV5-1 and TRBJ1-3; a weak D match, TRBD1 (6 bases). V lost 5 bases and J lost 2, with 11 bases in between. Germline V gene lookup returns CDR1 SGHRS and CDR2 YFSETQ. This CDR3 contains 14 residues. The CDR3 DNA reads as TGCGCCAGCAGTAGTCAGGGGACTGGAAACACCATATATTTT. Amino acids: CASSSQGTGNTIYF.

V and J are TRBV5-1 and TRBJ2-3; tentative D call: TRBD1 (6 bases). From germline, CDR1 is SGHRS and CDR2 YFSETQ. This CDR3 spans 14 amino acids. Trimming pared 0 bases from V and 6 bases from J, leaving 11 bases between. The CDR3 spells CASSLDREYDTQYF. Written as DNA, the CDR3 is TGCGCCAGCAGCTTGGACAGGGAGTATGATACGCAGTATTTT.

The rearrangement links TRBV6-4 to TRBJ2-3; D perhaps matches TRBD2 (5 bases). V shed 4 bases and J shed 0 bases, with 5 bases lying between them. Germline V gene sequence: CDR1 MRHNA, CDR2 SNTAGT. This CDR3 has 13 amino acids. CDR3 nucleotides: TGTGCCAGCAGTGGGGAGAGCACAGATACGCAGTATTTT. This sequence encodes CASSGESTDTQYF.

This clone was observed a handful of times. DNA of the CDR3: TGTGCCAGCAGCGTTGGCCAGGGGACGTACGAGCAGTACTTC. Translating it yields CASSVGQGTYEQYF. The V gene is TRBV9, the J gene TRBJ2-7, with D possibly being TRBD1 (6 bases). In germline, CDR1 is SGDLS, CDR2 YYNGEE. The CDR3 covers 14 residues. V was shortened by 2 bases and J by 4 bases, with 13 bases between the two germline ends. The full variable domain, rest sourced from reference TRBV9 and TRBJ2-7, is DSGVTQTPKHLITATGQRVTLRCSPRSGDLSVYWYQQSLDQGLQFLIQYYNGEERAKGNILERFSAQQFPDLHSELNLSSLELGDSALYFCASSVGQGTYEQYFGPGTRLTVT.

The chain combines TRBV28 with TRBJ2-7, with D possibly TRBD2 on 6 matching bases. Germline V gene lookup returns CDR1 MDHEN and CDR2 SYDVKM. V was shortened by 4 bases and J by 5 bases, with 18 bases between the two germline ends. CDR3 length equals 15 residues. The CDR3 region has the DNA TGTGCCAGCAGTTCGGGGGACTTCGTTTCGGACGAGCAGTACTTC. This gives the protein CASSSGDFVSDEQYF.

This clone was counted only a few times. This chain connects TRBV28 to TRBJ2-4; 9 positions match TRBD1. Germline CDR1 is MDHEN and CDR2 is SYDVKM. V shed 5 bases and J 2 bases; nucleotides not matched to a gene: 7. This CDR3 is built from 16 residues. The CDR3 loop reads CASSLPGQGSKNIQYF. The CDR3 nucleotides read TGTGCCAGCAGTCTACCGGGACAGGGTTCCAAAAACATTCAGTACTTC.

This sequence joins TRBV5-1 and TRBJ2-1, with a possible D match to TRBD2 (6 bases). Germline CDR1 reads SGHRS; CDR2 reads YFSETQ. The CDR3 totals 15 residues. Trimming removed 2 bases at V and 8 bases at J, with 17 bases between. CDR3 coding DNA: TGCGCCAGCAGCTTAGGGACTTCCGGTGGGGATGAGCAGTTCTTC. This translates into CASSLGTSGGDEQFF.

The CDR3 loop reads CASSLEGVSRNEQFF. The CDR3 bases are TGCGCCAGCAGCTTGGAAGGGGTTAGCCGCAATGAGCAGTTCTTC. The chain links TRBV5-1 to TRBJ2-1, with D possibly matching TRBD1 (5 bases). Germline V gives CDR1 SGHRS, CDR2 YFSETQ. The CDR3 has 15 residues. Trimming took 0 bases from V and 6 from J, leaving 13 bases between them.

This sequence joins TRBV18 and TRBJ1-1; the match to TRBD1 covers 7 bases. This CDR3 region has 13 residues. The V segment lost 6 bases and the J segment 4 bases; nucleotides outside the gene matches: 5. Germline lookup yields CDR1 KGHSH and CDR2 LQKENI. CDR3: CASSPQGGTEAFF. DNA for the CDR3: TGTGCCAGCTCTCCTCAGGGGGGCACTGAAGCTTTCTTT.